This TCR beta chain is drawn from a study of blood T cells in healthy people across ages. Every sample yielded at least 6.5 million isolated PBMCs. PCR was performed a second time for about 6 to 12 cycles using a sample-barcoded 5' primer and a J-beta primer mix. TCRdb reprocessed the 5' RACE reads via MiXCR and lists one record per CDR3 protein. The sample holds approximately 1,000,000 distinct CDR3 sequences, roughly two fifths seen once. CDR1 is DFQATT and CDR2 is SNEGSKA in the germline V gene (reference sequence). The CDR3 extends over 16 amino acids. Trimming left V 4 bases short and J 1 base short, with 19 bases between. This clonotype turned up a few times.

The specimen was blood. This sequence originates from a young man in good health. The chain employs TRBV20-1 and TRBJ1-1, with D unclear. The CDR3 DNA follows: TGCAGTGCTAACCTCCGGGGTGGCGGGGAGAACACTGAAGCTTTCTTT. Translating it yields CSANLRGGGENTEAFF.